These 9 T cell receptor beta chains came from one sample sequenced in a study of identical twins. TCRdb reanalysed the 5' RACE reads using MiXCR and keeps one entry per CDR3 protein. In the table there are fewer than 250,000 distinct CDR3 sequences, roughly 10% of which are singletons. The specimen was memory (CD45RO+) T cells sorted from blood. Receptor source: a woman between 18 and 30 years old in good health.

The chain uses TRBV20-1 and TRBJ2-7, with D perhaps matching TRBD1 (6 bases). Germline V gives CDR1 DFQATT, CDR2 SNEGSKA (reference sequence). V was cut by 3 bases and J by 7 bases, with 16 bases left in between. CDR3 length equals 13 residues. The CDR3: CSASLGGWGEQYF. In DNA, the CDR3 is TGCAGTGCTAGTTTAGGGGGTTGGGGGGAGCAGTACTTC.

This chain links TRBV12-3 or TRBV12-4 with TRBJ1-2; no clear D gene. The length of the CDR3 is 13 residues. V was cut by 3 bases and J by 4 bases, with 9 bases left in between. CDR3 nucleotide sequence: TGTGCCAGCAGTTTCATGGGGAGCTATGGCTACACCTTC. Amino acids: CASSFMGSYGYTF.

This clonotype was seen a few times. The junction does not match germline at one end; this may be a read error. The chain employs TRBV20-1 and TRBJ2-7, with D unresolved. The germline CDR1 and CDR2 sequences are DFQATT and SNEGSKA (reference sequence). The CDR3 has 11 residues. The CDR3 nucleotides are TGCAGCGCTAAGACCCTCTACGAGCAGTACTTC. Its protein is CSAKTLYEQYF.

This sequence joins TRBV27 and TRBJ2-7; D uncertain. V dropped 8 bases and J dropped 0 bases, with 14 bases sitting between them. This CDR3 is 14 amino acids long. From germline, CDR1 is MNHEY and CDR2 SMNVEV (reference sequence). The CDR3, as DNA: TGTGCCAGCGGCCGACAAGGCTACTCCTACGAGCAGTACTTC. It translates to CASGRQGYSYEQYF.

At least ten counts were recorded for this clonotype. The rearrangement uses TRBV24-1 and TRBJ2-1; D ambiguous. CDR3 length: 12 amino acids. CDR1 and CDR2 (germline): KGHDR, SFDVKD. Trimming removed 5 bases from V and 5 bases from J, with 6 bases in between. The CDR3 here is CATSGSDNEQFF. CDR3 DNA sequence: TGTGCCACCAGTGGCAGCGACAATGAGCAGTTCTTC.

This clonotype was picked up many times. J is TRBJ2-1 and V is TRBV5-1; 9 bases fit TRBD1. J gave up 6 bases and V 4 bases, and 8 bases lay outside the gene matches. Germline CDR1 and CDR2: SGHRS and YFSETQ. This CDR3 has 15 amino acids. The CDR3 bases are TGCGCCAGCAGCGCGCGGACAGGGGAATCCAATGAGCAGTTCTTC. Residues: CASSARTGESNEQFF.

This clonotype was detected a few times. This CDR3 reads CSAPRTGMNTEAFF. Here the CDR3 DNA reads TGCAGTGCACCGCGAACAGGAATGAACACTGAAGCTTTCTTT. The rearrangement uses TRBV20-1 and TRBJ1-1; a weak D match, TRBD1 (5 bases). CDR1 and CDR2 from the germline V gene are DFQATT and SNEGSKA (reference sequence). The length of the CDR3 is 14 residues. V shed 6 bases and J shed 0 bases, with 14 bases lying between them.

This chain uses TRBV20-1 with TRBJ2-4; D might be TRBD1 (6 bases). Germline CDR1 reads DFQATT; CDR2 reads SNEGSKA (reference sequence). The CDR3 is 13 residues long. The germline V and J ends were trimmed by 3 bases and 3 bases, with 9 bases remaining between them. DNA of the CDR3: TGCAGTGCTAGTTACAGGGTCAAAAACATTCAGTACTTC. It translates to CSASYRVKNIQYF.

V and J are TRBV27 and TRBJ1-6, with D unresolved. Trimming shortened V by 3 bases and J by 10 bases, and 7 bases separated the two germline ends. The CDR3 has 12 amino acids. CDR1 and CDR2 (germline): MNHEY, SMNVEV (reference sequence). The CDR3 region has the DNA TGTGCCAGCAGTTTCGCGGAATCACCCCTCCACTTT. This translates into CASSFAESPLHF.